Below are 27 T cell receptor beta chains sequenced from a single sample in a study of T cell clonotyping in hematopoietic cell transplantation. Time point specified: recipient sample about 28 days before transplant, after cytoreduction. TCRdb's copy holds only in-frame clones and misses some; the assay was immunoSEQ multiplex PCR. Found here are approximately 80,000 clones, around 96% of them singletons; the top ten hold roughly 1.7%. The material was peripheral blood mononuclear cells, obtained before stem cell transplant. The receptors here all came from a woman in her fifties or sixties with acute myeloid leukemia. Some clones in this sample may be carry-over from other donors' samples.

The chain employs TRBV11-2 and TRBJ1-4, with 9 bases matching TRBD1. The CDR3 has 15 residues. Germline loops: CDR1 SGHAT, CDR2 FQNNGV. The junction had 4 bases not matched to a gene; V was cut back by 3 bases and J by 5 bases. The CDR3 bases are TGTGCCAGCAGCTTTGGGACAGGGATGAATGAAAAACTGTTTTTT. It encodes CASSFGTGMNEKLFF. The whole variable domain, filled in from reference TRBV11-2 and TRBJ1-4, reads EAGVAQSPRYKIIEKRQSVAFWCNPISGHATLYWYQQILGQGPKLLIQFQNNGVVDDSQLPKDRFSAERLKGVDSTLKIQPAKLEDSAVYLCASSFGTGMNEKLFFGSGTQLSVL.

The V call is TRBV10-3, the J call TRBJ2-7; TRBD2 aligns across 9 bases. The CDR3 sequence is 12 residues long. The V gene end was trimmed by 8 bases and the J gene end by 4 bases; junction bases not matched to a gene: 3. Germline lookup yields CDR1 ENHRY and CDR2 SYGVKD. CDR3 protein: CAISSGKYEQYF. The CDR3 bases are TGTGCCATCTCTAGCGGGAAGTACGAGCAGTACTTC.

The CDR3 protein is CAWSATGTGPTEAFF. The CDR3 DNA reads as TGTGCCTGGAGTGCCACCGGGACAGGGCCCACTGAAGCTTTCTTT. This chain links TRBV30 with TRBJ1-1, with 9 bases lining up with TRBD1. With V trimmed by 1 base and J by 4 bases, 7 bases remained unmatched. Looked up from germline, CDR1 is GTSNPN and CDR2 is SVGIG (reference sequence). CDR3 length: 15 amino acids. The full variable domain, completed using reference TRBV30 and TRBJ1-1, is SQTIHQWPATLVQPVGSPLSLECTVEGTSNPNLYWYRQAAGRGLQLLFYSVGIGQISSEVPQNLSASRPQDRQFILSSKKLLLSDSGFYLCAWSATGTGPTEAFFGQGTRLTVV.

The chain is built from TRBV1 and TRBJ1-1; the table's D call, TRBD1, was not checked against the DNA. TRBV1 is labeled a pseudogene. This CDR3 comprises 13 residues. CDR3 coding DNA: TGCACCAGCAGCCCGACAGGGGGCACTGAAGCTTTCTTT. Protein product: CTSSPTGGTEAFF.

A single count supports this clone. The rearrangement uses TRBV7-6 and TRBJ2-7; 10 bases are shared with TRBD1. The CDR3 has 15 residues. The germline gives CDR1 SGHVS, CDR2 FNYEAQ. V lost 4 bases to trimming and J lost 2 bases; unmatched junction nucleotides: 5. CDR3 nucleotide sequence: TGTGCCAGCAGCTCTCGGACAGGGGGTCCCTACGAGCAGTACTTC. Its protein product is CASSSRTGGPYEQYF. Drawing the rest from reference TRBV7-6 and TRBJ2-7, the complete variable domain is GAGVSQSPRYKVTKRGQDVALRCDPISGHVSLYWYRQALGQGPEFLTYFNYEAQQDKSGLPNDRFSAERPEGSISTLTIQRTEQRDSAMYRCASSSRTGGPYEQYFGPGTRLTVT.

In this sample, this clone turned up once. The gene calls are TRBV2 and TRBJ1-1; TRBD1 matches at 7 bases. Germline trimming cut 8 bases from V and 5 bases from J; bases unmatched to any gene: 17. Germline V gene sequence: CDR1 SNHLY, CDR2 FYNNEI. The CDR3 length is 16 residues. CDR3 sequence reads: CASVEDRERGGTEAFF. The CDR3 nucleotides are TGTGCCAGCGTTGAAGACAGGGAAAGGGGAGGAACTGAAGCTTTCTTT.

The CDR3 DNA is TGTGCCAGCAGTTTACGAAATGAGCAGTTCTTC. Its translation: CASSLRNEQFF. The V call is TRBV28, the J call TRBJ2-1; D remains ambiguous. The CDR3 is 11 amino acids. The germline gives CDR1 MDHEN, CDR2 SYDVKM. V lost 2 bases to trimming and J lost 7 bases, with 3 bases between them. The full variable domain, completed using reference TRBV28 and TRBJ2-1, is DVKVTQSSRYLVKRTGEKVFLECVQDMDHENMFWYRQDPGLGLRLIYFSYDVKMKEKGDIPEGYSVSREKKERFSLILESASTNQTSMYLCASSLRNEQFFGPGTRLTVL.

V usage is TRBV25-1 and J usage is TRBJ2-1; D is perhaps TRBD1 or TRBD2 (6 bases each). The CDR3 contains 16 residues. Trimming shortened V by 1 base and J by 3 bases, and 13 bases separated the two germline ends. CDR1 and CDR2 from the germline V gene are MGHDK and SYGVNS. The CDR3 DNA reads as TGTGCCAGCAGTGAATCCACGGGGGCGTACTACAATGAGCAGTTCTTC. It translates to CASSESTGAYYNEQFF.

CDR3 in amino acids: CASSQVPYEQYF. CDR3 coding DNA: TGTGCCAGCAGCCAAGTCCCATACGAGCAGTACTTC. This chain joins TRBV14 and TRBJ2-7; D is ambiguous. Trimming removed 1 base at V and 4 bases at J, with 5 bases between. The CDR3 is made up of 12 amino acids. Germline lookup yields CDR1 SGHDN and CDR2 FVKESK. Looking up the rest from reference TRBV14 and TRBJ2-7 gives the full variable domain: EAGVTQFPSHSVIEKGQTVTLRCDPISGHDNLYWYRRVMGKEIKFLLHFVKESKQDESGMPNNRFLAERTGGTYSTLKVQPAELEDSGVYFCASSQVPYEQYFGPGTRLTVT.

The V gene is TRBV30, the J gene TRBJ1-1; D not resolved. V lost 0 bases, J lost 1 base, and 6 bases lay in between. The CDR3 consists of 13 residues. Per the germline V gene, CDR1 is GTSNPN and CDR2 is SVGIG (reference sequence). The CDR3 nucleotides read TGTGCCTGGAGTGTACTAGGGAACACTGAAGCTTTCTTT. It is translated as CAWSVLGNTEAFF.

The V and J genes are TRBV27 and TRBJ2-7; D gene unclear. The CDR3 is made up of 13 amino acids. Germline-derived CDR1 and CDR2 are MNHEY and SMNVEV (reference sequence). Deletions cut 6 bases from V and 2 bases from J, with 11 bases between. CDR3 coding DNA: TGTGCCAGCAGGACCGGAGATACCTACGAGCAGTACTTC. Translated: CASRTGDTYEQYF.

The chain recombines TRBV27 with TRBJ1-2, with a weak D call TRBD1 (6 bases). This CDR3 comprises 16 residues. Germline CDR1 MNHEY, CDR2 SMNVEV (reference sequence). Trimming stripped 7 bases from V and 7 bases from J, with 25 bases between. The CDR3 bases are TGTGCCAGCACTTTTATATCTTCGGGGGCCGAGGGTGGCTACACCTTC. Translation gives CASTFISSGAEGGYTF.

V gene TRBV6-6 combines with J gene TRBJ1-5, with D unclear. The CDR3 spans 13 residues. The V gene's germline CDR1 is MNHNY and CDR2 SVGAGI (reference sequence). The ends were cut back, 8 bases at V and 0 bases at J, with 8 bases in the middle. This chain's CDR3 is CASLGDSNQPQHF. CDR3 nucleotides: TGTGCCAGCCTTGGGGATAGCAATCAGCCCCAGCATTTT.

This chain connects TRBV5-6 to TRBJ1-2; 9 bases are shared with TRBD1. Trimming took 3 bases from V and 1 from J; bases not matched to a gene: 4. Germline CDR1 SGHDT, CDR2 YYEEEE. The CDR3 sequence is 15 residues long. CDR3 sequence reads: CASSSPGQGNYGYTF. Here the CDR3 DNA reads TGTGCCAGCAGCTCCCCGGGACAGGGTAACTATGGCTACACCTTC.

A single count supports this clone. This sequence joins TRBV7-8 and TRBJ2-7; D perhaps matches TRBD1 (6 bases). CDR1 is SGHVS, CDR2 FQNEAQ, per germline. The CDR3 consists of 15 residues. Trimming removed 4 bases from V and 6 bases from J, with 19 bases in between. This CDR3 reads CASSSSGHKKGEQYF. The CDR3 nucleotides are TGTGCCAGCAGCTCTTCGGGACACAAGAAAGGCGAGCAGTACTTC.

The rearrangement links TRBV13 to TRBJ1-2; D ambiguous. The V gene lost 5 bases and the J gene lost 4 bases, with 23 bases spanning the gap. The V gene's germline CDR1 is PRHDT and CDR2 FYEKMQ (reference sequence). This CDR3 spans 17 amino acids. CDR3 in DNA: TGTGCCAGCAGCCCCTGGATCGGGGAGAAGTTAACCTATGGCTACACCTTC. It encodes CASSPWIGEKLTYGYTF.

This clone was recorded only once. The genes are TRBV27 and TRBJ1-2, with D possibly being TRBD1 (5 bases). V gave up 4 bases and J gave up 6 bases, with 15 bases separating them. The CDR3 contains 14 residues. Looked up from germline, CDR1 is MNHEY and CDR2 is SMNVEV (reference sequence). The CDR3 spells CASSSNHRQNGYTF. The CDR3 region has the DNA TGTGCCAGCAGTTCGAATCATCGACAGAATGGCTACACCTTC.

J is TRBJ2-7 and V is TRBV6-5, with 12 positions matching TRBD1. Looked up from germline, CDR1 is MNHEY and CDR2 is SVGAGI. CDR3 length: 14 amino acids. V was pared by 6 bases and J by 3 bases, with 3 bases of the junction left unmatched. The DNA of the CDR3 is TGTGCCAGCAGCGGGACAGGGGGCATCTACGAGCAGTACTTC. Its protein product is CASSGTGGIYEQYF.

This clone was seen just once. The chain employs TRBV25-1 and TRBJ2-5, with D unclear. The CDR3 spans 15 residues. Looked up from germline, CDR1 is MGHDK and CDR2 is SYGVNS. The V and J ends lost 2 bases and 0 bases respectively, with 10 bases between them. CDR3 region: CASSERDTYQETQYF. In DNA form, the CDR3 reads TGTGCCAGCAGTGAAAGAGACACCTACCAAGAGACCCAGTACTTC.

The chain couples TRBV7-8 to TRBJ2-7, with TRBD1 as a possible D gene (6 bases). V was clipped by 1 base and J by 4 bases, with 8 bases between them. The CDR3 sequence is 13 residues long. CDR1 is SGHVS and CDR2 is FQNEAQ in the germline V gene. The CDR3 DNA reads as TGTGCCAGCAGCTTAGGGACAGCGTACGAGCAGTACTTC. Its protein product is CASSLGTAYEQYF. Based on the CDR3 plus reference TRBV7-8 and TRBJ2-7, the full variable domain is GAGVSQSPRYKVAKRGQDVALRCDPISGHVSLFWYQQALGQGPEFLTYFQNEAQLDKSGLPSDRFFAERPEGSVSTLKIQRTQQEDSAVYLCASSLGTAYEQYFGPGTRLTVT.

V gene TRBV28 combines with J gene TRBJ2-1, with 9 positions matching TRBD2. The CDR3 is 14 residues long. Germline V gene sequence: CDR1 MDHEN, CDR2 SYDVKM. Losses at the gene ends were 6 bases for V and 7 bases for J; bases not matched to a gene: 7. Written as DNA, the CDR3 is TGTGCCAGCAGACCGGGACTAGCCAAGAATGAGCAGTTCTTC. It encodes CASRPGLAKNEQFF.

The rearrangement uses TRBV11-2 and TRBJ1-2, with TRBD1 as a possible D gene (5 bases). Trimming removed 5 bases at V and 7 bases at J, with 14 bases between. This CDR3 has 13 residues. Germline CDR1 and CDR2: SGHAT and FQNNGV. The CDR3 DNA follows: TGTGCCAGCAGCCCGACTGGGGGGTTTGGCTACACCTTC. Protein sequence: CASSPTGGFGYTF.

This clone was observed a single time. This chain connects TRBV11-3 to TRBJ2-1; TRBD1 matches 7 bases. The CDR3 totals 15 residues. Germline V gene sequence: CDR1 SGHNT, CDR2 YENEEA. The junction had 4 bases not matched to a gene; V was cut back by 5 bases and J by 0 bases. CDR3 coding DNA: TGTGCCAGCAGCCCACAGGGGAGCTCCTACAATGAGCAGTTCTTC. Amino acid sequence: CASSPQGSSYNEQFF.

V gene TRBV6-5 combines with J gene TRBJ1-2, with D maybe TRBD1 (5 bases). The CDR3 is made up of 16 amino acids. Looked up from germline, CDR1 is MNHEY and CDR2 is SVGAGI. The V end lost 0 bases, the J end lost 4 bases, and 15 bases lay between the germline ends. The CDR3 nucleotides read TGTGCCAGCAGTTACTCGAGGAGGGGAGAAGTCTATGGCTACACCTTC. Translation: CASSYSRRGEVYGYTF.

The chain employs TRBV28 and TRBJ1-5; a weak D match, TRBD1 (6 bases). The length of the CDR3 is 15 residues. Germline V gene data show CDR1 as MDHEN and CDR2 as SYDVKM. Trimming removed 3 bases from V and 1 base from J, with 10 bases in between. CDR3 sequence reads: CASSFRTVSNQPQHF. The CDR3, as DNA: TGTGCCAGCAGTTTCCGGACAGTGAGCAATCAGCCCCAGCATTTT.

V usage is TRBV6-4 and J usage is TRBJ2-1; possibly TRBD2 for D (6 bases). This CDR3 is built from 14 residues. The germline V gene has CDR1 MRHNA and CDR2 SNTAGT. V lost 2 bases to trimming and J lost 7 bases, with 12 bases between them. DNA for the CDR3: TGTGCCAGCAGTGACGACGGGAGTTGGAATGAGCAGTTCTTC. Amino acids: CASSDDGSWNEQFF.

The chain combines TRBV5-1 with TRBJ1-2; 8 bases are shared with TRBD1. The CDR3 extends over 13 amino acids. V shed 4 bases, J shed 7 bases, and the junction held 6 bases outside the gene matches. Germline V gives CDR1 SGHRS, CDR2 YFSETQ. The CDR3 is CASSETGGGGYTF. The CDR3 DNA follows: TGCGCCAGCAGCGAAACAGGGGGTGGTGGCTACACCTTC.